This is a list of T cell receptor beta chains from one sample in a study of cytomegalovirus exposure and HLA in healthy donors. Generated by immunoSEQ multiplex PCR, the TCRdb table keeps only in-frame clones and is missing some. The sample records tens of thousands of clones, roughly 96% being singletons. The specimen sequenced was PBMCs. The receptors stem from a man aged 18 to 30 in good health and CMV-seronegative. Each CDR3 is given with its conserved first and last residue. A D gene is named only where the DNA matches it firmly. Part of the rows lack a size; the others show once, few, many or a class for expanded clones.

NA	TRBD1	TRBV11-2	TRBJ1-1	CASSGQGIKVAFF	TGTGCCAGCAGCGGACAGGGGATTAAGGTAGCTTTCTTT
once	NA	TRBV27	TRBJ2-5	CASSSLQETQYF	TGTGCCAGCAGTTCCCTCCAAGAGACCCAGTACTTC
NA	TRBD2	TRBV9	TRBJ2-1	CASSVELAGGNNEQFF	TGTGCCAGCAGCGTAGAACTAGCGGGCGGGAACAATGAGCAGTTCTTC
NA	NA	TRBV29-1	TRBJ2-5	CSVEETETQYF	TGCAGCGTTGAGGAGACGGAGACCCAGTACTTC
NA	NA	TRBV19	TRBJ2-5	CASSGRDQETQYF	TGTGCCAGTAGCGGGAGAGATCAAGAGACCCAGTACTTC
NA	TRBD2	TRBV30	TRBJ2-5	CAWTSSGTSGRARETQYF	TGTGCCTGGACCTCCTCCGGGACTAGCGGGAGGGCCCGGGAGACCCAGTACTTC
NA	NA	TRBV9	TRBJ2-2	CASSPPAEVTGELFF	TGTGCCAGCAGCCCCCCCGCCGAGGTCACCGGGGAGCTGTTTTTT
NA	TRBD1	TRBV10-2	TRBJ2-1	CASGDRGAYNEQFF	TGCGCCAGCGGAGACAGGGGCGCCTACAATGAGCAGTTCTTC
NA	TRBD1	TRBV19	TRBJ1-5	CASSWTGRNQPQHF	TGTGCCAGTAGTTGGACAGGGAGAAATCAGCCCCAGCATTTT
NA	NA	TRBV2	TRBJ2-4	CASSGGLAKNIQYF	TGTGCCAGCAGTGGGGGGCTAGCCAAAAACATTCAGTACTTC
NA	TRBD2	TRBV10-1	TRBJ2-7	CASSTGLAGAEQYF	TGCGCCAGCTCAACAGGACTAGCGGGAGCCGAGCAGTACTTC
once	NA	TRBV10-2	TRBJ2-1	CASSEGDSSYNEQFF	TGCGCCAGCAGTGAGGGAGACAGCTCCTACAATGAGCAGTTCTTC
NA	TRBD1	TRBV9	TRBJ2-3	CASSALGTGGTDTQYF	TGTGCCAGCAGCGCCCTCGGGACAGGGGGCACAGATACGCAGTATTTT
NA	NA	TRBV11-3	TRBJ2-1	CASSLVGVEINEQFF	TGTGCCAGCAGCTTAGTGGGAGTTGAAATCAATGAGCAGTTCTTC
NA	NA	TRBV9	TRBJ1-3	CASTQGGSGNTIYF	TGTGCCAGCACGCAGGGAGGGTCTGGAAACACCATATATTTT
NA	NA	TRBV7-9	TRBJ1-2	CASRIREGPGYGYTF	TGTGCCAGCAGGATCCGGGAGGGTCCGGGCTATGGCTACACCTTC
NA	TRBD1	TRBV18	TRBJ2-7	CASSPRDRGYEQYF	TGTGCCAGCTCACCCCGGGACAGGGGATACGAGCAGTACTTC
NA	TRBD1	TRBV7-3	TRBJ1-2	CASSSGTGVGYTF	TGTGCCAGCAGCTCCGGGACAGGGGTTGGCTACACCTTC
once	NA	TRBV18	TRBJ2-5	CASSPSLDRNQETQYF	TGTGCCAGCTCACCAAGCCTCGACAGGAACCAAGAGACCCAGTACTTC
NA	NA	TRBV19	TRBJ1-2	CASSIEARTHFNYGYTF	TGTGCCAGTAGTATAGAAGCGAGGACACACTTTAACTATGGCTACACCTTC
once	NA	TRBV20-1	TRBJ1-1	CSVRFPTEAFF	TGCAGTGTCAGATTCCCCACTGAAGCTTTCTTT
NA	TRBD2	TRBV7-9	TRBJ2-7	CASGGVDYEQYF	TGTGCCAGCGGGGGGGTGGACTACGAGCAGTACTTC
once	NA	TRBV6-5	TRBJ1-1	CASSSRESEAFF	TGTGCCAGCAGTTCCCGGGAGAGTGAAGCTTTCTTT
NA	TRBD1	TRBV7-9	TRBJ1-1	CASSPDRGGTEAFF	TGTGCCAGCAGCCCGGACAGGGGGGGCACTGAAGCTTTCTTT
NA	NA	TRBV11-2	TRBJ1-2	CASSLRRVDYGYTF	TGTGCCAGCAGCTTAAGACGGGTTGACTATGGCTACACCTTC
few	NA	TRBV11-2	TRBJ2-1	CASSLLVLEQFF	TGTGCCAGCAGCTTACTAGTTCTTGAGCAGTTCTTC
NA	NA	TRBV9	TRBJ1-3	CASSVGERGSFSGNTIYF	TGTGCCAGCAGCGTAGGGGAACGGGGGTCCTTCTCTGGAAACACCATATATTTT
NA	NA	TRBV6-1	TRBJ1-4	CASSEAWSDGNEKLFF	TGTGCCAGCAGTGAAGCGTGGAGTGATGGGAATGAAAAACTGTTTTTT